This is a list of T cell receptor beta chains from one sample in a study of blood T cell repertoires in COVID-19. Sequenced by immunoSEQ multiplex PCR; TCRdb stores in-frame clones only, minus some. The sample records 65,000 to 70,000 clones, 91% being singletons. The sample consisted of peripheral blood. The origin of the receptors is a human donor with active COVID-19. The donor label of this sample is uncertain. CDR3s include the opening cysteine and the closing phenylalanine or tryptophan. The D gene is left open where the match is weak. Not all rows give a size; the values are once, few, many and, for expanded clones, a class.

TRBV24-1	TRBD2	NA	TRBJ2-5	CATSDPPGGRGETQYF	TGTGCCACCAGTGATCCCCCTGGCGGGAGGGGAGAGACCCAGTACTTC
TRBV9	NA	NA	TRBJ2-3	CASSPNFDTQYF	TGTGCCAGCAGCCCCAACTTTGATACGCAGTATTTT
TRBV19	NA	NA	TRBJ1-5	CASSIGDTNQPQHF	TGTGCCAGTAGTATAGGGGACACCAATCAGCCCCAGCATTTT
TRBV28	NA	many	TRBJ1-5	CASTALAGVRNQPQHF	TGTGCCAGCACCGCCTTGGCGGGGGTACGCAATCAGCCCCAGCATTTT
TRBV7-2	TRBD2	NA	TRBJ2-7	CASSLSSSGSINEQYF	TGTGCCAGCAGCTTAAGCTCTAGCGGGAGTATCAACGAGCAGTACTTC
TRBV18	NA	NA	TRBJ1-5	CASSRANSNQPQHF	TGTGCCAGCTCACGGGCAAATAGCAATCAGCCCCAGCATTTT
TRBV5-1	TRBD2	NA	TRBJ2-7	CASSDTSGRAYEQYF	TGCGCCAGCAGCGATACTAGCGGGAGGGCCTACGAGCAGTACTTC
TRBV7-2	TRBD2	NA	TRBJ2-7	CASSLYGTSGSLEEQYF	TGTGCCAGCAGCCTCTATGGGACTAGCGGGAGTTTAGAGGAGCAGTACTTC
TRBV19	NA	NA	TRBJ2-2	CASSFRQVNAGELFF	TGTGCCAGTAGTTTCCGACAGGTAAACGCCGGGGAGCTGTTTTTT
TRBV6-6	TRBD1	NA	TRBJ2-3	CASKKAGQGIDTQYF	TGTGCCAGCAAGAAAGCCGGACAGGGAATAGATACGCAGTATTTT
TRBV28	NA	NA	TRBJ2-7	CASNLAARGNTYEQYF	TGTGCCAGCAACTTAGCTGCCCGGGGGAACACCTACGAGCAGTACTTC
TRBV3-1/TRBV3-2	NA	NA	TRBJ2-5	CASSQEESGENQETQYF	TGTGCCAGCAGCCAAGAGGAATCGGGGGAGAACCAAGAGACCCAGTACTTC
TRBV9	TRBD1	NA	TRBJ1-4	CASSAQGDRVNEKLFF	TGTGCCAGCAGCGCCCAGGGGGACAGGGTTAATGAAAAACTGTTTTTT
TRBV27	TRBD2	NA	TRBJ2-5	CASQTSGSLETQYF	TGTGCCAGCCAGACTAGCGGGAGCTTGGAGACCCAGTACTTC
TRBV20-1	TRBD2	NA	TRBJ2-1	CSASSSGIEQFF	TGCAGTGCTAGTTCCAGCGGGATTGAGCAGTTCTTC
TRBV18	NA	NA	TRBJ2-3	CASSILTDTQYF	TGTGCCAGCTCTATACTCACAGATACGCAGTATTTT
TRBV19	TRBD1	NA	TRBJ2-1	CASSIGQGAYNEQFF	TGTGCCAGTAGTATTGGGCAGGGGGCCTACAATGAGCAGTTCTTC
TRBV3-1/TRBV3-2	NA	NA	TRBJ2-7	CASKGVSYEQYF	TGTGCCAGCAAAGGGGTTTCCTACGAGCAGTACTTC
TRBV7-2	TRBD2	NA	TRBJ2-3	CASSLGATSGGTDTQYF	TGTGCCAGCAGCTTAGGGGCGACTAGCGGGGGCACAGATACGCAGTATTTT
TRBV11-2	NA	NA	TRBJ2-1	CASSLGRLQGYEQFF	TGTGCCAGCAGCTTAGGCAGACTGCAGGGCTATGAGCAGTTCTTC
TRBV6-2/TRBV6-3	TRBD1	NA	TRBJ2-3	CASTPGRQGGTDTQYF	TGTGCCAGCACCCCGGGGCGACAGGGCGGCACAGATACGCAGTATTTT
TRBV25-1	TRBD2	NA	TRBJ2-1	CASTLAGVYNEQFF	TGTGCCAGCACCCTAGCGGGCGTTTACAATGAGCAGTTCTTC
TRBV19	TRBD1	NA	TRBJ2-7	CASSIDEGQGVEQYF	TGTGCCAGTAGTATAGACGAGGGACAGGGGGTCGAGCAGTACTTC
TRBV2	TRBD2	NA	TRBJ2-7	CASNPGTSPYEQYF	TGTGCCAGCAATCCCGGGACTAGCCCCTACGAGCAGTACTTC
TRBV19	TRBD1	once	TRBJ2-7	CASSPGQGAYEQYF	TGTGCCAGTAGTCCAGGACAGGGGGCATACGAGCAGTACTTC
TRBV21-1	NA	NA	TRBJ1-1	CASRQVGHTEAFF	TGTGCCAGCCGACAGGTCGGGCACACTGAAGCTTTCTTT
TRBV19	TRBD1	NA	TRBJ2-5	CASSPRDRINGETQYF	TGTGCCAGTAGTCCGCGGGACAGGATAAATGGAGAGACCCAGTACTTC
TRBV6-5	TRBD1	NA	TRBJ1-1	CASSTDRDTEAFF	TGTGCCAGCAGTACGGACAGGGATACTGAAGCTTTCTTT
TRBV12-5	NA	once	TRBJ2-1	CASGSGEAGNWNEQFF	TGTGCTAGTGGTTCCGGAGAAGCGGGTAATTGGAATGAGCAGTTCTTC
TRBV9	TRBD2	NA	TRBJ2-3	CASSPAGGSDTQYF	TGTGCCAGCAGCCCAGCGGGAGGTTCAGATACGCAGTATTTT
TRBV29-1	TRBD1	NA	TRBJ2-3	CSVGGQGTTDTQYF	TGCAGCGTTGGAGGACAGGGGACGACAGATACGCAGTATTTT
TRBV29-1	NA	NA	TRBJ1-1	CSVGAQQGTEAFF	TGCAGCGTTGGCGCCCAGCAGGGCACTGAAGCTTTCTTT
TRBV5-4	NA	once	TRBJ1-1	CASSQVAGNTEAFF	TGTGCCAGCAGCCAAGTGGCAGGGAACACTGAAGCTTTCTTT
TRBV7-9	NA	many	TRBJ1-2	CASSPLGGLIYGYTF	TGTGCCAGCAGCCCCCTCGGAGGGCTAATCTATGGCTACACCTTC
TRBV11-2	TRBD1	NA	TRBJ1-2	CASSLERQGYGYTF	TGTGCCAGCAGCTTAGAGCGACAGGGGTATGGCTACACCTTC
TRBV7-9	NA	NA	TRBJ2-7	CASSWAGNEQYF	TGTGCCAGCAGCTGGGCAGGGAACGAGCAGTACTTC
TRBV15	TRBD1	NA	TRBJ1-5	CATSGRQGSNQPQHF	TGTGCCACCAGCGGAAGACAGGGTAGCAATCAGCCCCAGCATTTT
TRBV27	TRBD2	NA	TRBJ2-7	CASSPLGEGTRGSYEQYF	TGTGCCAGCAGTCCCCTGGGGGAAGGGACTAGAGGGTCCTACGAGCAGTACTTC
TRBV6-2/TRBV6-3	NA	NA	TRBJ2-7	CASSRTNTYEQYF	TGTGCCAGCAGCAGGACAAACACCTACGAGCAGTACTTC
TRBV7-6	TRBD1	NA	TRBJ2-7	CASSLRGQGYEQYF	TGTGCCAGCAGCTTACGTGGACAGGGCTACGAGCAGTACTTC
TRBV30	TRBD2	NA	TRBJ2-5	CAWTAGTSGGGPTQYF	TGTGCCTGGACCGCAGGGACTAGCGGGGGTGGGCCGACCCAGTACTTC
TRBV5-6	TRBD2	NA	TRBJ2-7	CASSWGGSYEQYF	TGTGCCAGCAGCTGGGGGGGATCCTACGAGCAGTACTTC
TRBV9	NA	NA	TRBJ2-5	CASSVARMGRGKETQYF	TGTGCCAGCAGCGTAGCTAGGATGGGCCGCGGGAAAGAGACCCAGTACTTC
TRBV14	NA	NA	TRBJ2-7	CASSRGGPTYEQYF	TGTGCCAGCAGCCGCGGCGGGCCGACCTACGAGCAGTACTTC
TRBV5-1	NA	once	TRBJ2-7	CASSPGQRAYEQYF	TGCGCCAGCAGCCCGGGACAGCGGGCCTACGAGCAGTACTTC
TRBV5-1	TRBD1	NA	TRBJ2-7	CASREQGGHEQYF	TGCGCCAGCAGGGAACAGGGGGGCCACGAGCAGTACTTC